A selection of T cell receptor beta chains follows, all from one sample in a study of blood T cell repertoires in COVID-19. Here immunoSEQ multiplex PCR was the method, and the copy in TCRdb shows in-frame clones only, minus some. The sample shows approximately 30,000 clones, 89% of them seen only once. Material for sequencing was peripheral blood. The origin of the receptors is a human donor in a cohort sampled during active COVID-19. The CDR3 runs from the conserved cysteine through the conserved F or W. A D gene is named only where the DNA matches it firmly. Some rows have no size entry. The others give once, few or many, or a class for an expanded clone.

NA,TRBJ1-1,TRBV23-1,NA,TGCGCCAGCAGTCAGGGCGAATCTACTGAAGCTTTCTTT,CASSQGESTEAFF
NA,TRBJ1-1,TRBV7-6,NA,TGTGCCAGCAGCTTAGCGACAGGTACCAACACTGAAGCTTTCTTT,CASSLATGTNTEAFF
NA,TRBJ2-3,TRBV19,TRBD1,TGTGCCAGTAGTACAGGGGGCACAGCAGATACGCAGTATTTT,CASSTGGTADTQYF
once,TRBJ2-4,TRBV5-6,NA,TGTGCCAGCAGCCTTAAAAACATTCAGTACTTC,CASSLKNIQYF
NA,TRBJ1-1,TRBV4-1,NA,TGCGCCAGCAGACAAGGACAGCACGAGAACACTGAAGCTTTCTTT,CASRQGQHENTEAFF
NA,TRBJ1-5,TRBV15,NA,TGTGCCACCAGCATAACGCGGCAGGGGAAGGATCAGCCCCAGCATTTT,CATSITRQGKDQPQHF
NA,TRBJ1-1,TRBV6-1,NA,TGTGCCAGCAGTGAGCAGGGCTTCACTGAAGCTTTCTTT,CASSEQGFTEAFF
NA,TRBJ2-1,TRBV12-3/TRBV12-4,NA,TGTGCCAGCAGGCAGACTGGATACAATGAGCAGTTCTTC,CASRQTGYNEQFF
NA,TRBJ1-2,TRBV18,TRBD1,TGTGCCAGCTCACCACCGGGACAGGGGGAAGGCTATGGCTACACCTTC,CASSPPGQGEGYGYTF
NA,TRBJ1-1,TRBV10-3,NA,TGTGCCATCAGTGAGTCGAGGGGGGGGCGAGCTTTCTTT,CAISESRGGRAFF
NA,TRBJ2-5,TRBV7-9,NA,TGTGCCACAGTAAGGAGTTCAGGGTTACGAGAGACCCAGTACTTC,CATVRSSGLRETQYF
NA,TRBJ2-1,TRBV11-3,NA,TGTGCCAGCAGCTTAGATCCCCAAAATGAGCAGTTCTTC,CASSLDPQNEQFF
once,TRBJ1-6,TRBV5-1,NA,TGCGCCAGCAGCTTGGCCGGGGGGGGAAATTCACCCCTCCACTTT,CASSLAGGGNSPLHF
NA,TRBJ2-1,TRBV11-2,TRBD2,TGTGCCAGCAGCCGCGAAATCCGGACTAGTCGTGTGGAGCAGTTCTTC,CASSREIRTSRVEQFF
NA,TRBJ1-2,TRBV5-1,NA,TGCGCCAGCAGCTTGGATGCCACTTACAGTGGCTACACCTTC,CASSLDATYSGYTF
NA,TRBJ2-1,TRBV7-2,TRBD2,TGTGCCAGCAGCTTAGCGTACTCGGGGGGGCCTCAGTTCTTC,CASSLAYSGGPQFF
NA,TRBJ1-4,TRBV30,NA,TGTGCCTGGGGCCAGGGACCCAGCGGGAATGAAAAACTGTTTTTT,CAWGQGPSGNEKLFF
NA,TRBJ2-2,TRBV29-1,NA,TGCAGCGTTGATGAGGGTATTGACACCGGGGAGCTGTTTTTT,CSVDEGIDTGELFF
NA,TRBJ1-2,TRBV19,TRBD1,TGTGCCAGTAAAACGGGACAGCTTGCCGCAGGGGAAGGCTACACCTTC,CASKTGQLAAGEGYTF
NA,TRBJ1-5,TRBV19,NA,TGTGCCAGTAGTATCGCACACATCAATCAGCCCCAGCATTTT,CASSIAHINQPQHF
NA,TRBJ1-1,TRBV6-1,NA,TGTGCCAGCAGTGAAGCGAGGGCAACTGAAGCTTTCTTT,CASSEARATEAFF
NA,TRBJ1-4,TRBV4-1,NA,TGCGCCAGCAGCCAAGATTCGGGGGATAATGAAAAACTGTTTTTT,CASSQDSGDNEKLFF
NA,TRBJ2-3,TRBV29-1,TRBD2,TGCAGCGTTGAACGAGGGGCCGGGGGGTTGGGAGATACGCAGTATTTT,CSVERGAGGLGDTQYF
NA,TRBJ1-1,TRBV12-3/TRBV12-4,NA,TGTGCCAGCAGTTTGATCCGCGGGGGTAGAGCTTTCTTT,CASSLIRGGRAFF
few,TRBJ1-5,TRBV25-1,NA,TGTGCCAGCAGCTCTATGGAGGGGTTAGGCTGGGTGGAGCCCCAGCATTTT,CASSSMEGLGWVEPQHF
NA,TRBJ1-5,TRBV21-1,NA,TGTGCCAGCAGAGGGGGGGTAGATCAGCCCCAGCATTTT,CASRGGVDQPQHF
NA,TRBJ1-1,TRBV2,NA,TGTGCCAGCAGTGAGGGCACAATCGACGCTGAAGCTTTCTTT,CASSEGTIDAEAFF
NA,TRBJ1-1,TRBV7-6,NA,TGTGCCAGCAGGGCAGACATGAACACTGAAGCTTTCTTT,CASRADMNTEAFF
NA,TRBJ1-1,TRBV5-1,NA,TGCGCCAGCAGCTCGGTAGGGGTGAACACTGAAGCTTTCTTT,CASSSVGVNTEAFF
few,TRBJ1-3,TRBV10-3,TRBD1,TGTGCCATCGCGGAAACACAGGGGTCTGGAAACACCATATATTTT,CAIAETQGSGNTIYF
NA,TRBJ1-5,TRBV27,NA,TGTGCCAGCAGTTTTGAAGGGAGGGGTAACAATCAGCCCCAGCATTTT,CASSFEGRGNNQPQHF
few,TRBJ1-2,TRBV11-2,NA,TGTGCCAGCAGCGCAGATCTGAGACTCTATGGCTACACCTTC,CASSADLRLYGYTF
few,TRBJ1-5,TRBV19,TRBD1,TGTGCCAGTAGTATTAGGGGACAGCGGGGCAATCAGCCCCAGCATTTT,CASSIRGQRGNQPQHF
NA,TRBJ2-2,TRBV18,NA,TGTGCCAGCTCACCGGGCTGGCAGTATCAGGCCGGGGAGCTGTTTTTT,CASSPGWQYQAGELFF
NA,TRBJ1-2,TRBV6-6,TRBD1,TGTGCCAGCAGTTACTCGAAGGTACAGGGGGATGGCTACACCTTC,CASSYSKVQGDGYTF
NA,TRBJ1-2,TRBV6-5,NA,TGTGCCAGCAGGCCCGGCGGCACCGCCTATGGCTACACCTTC,CASRPGGTAYGYTF
NA,TRBJ1-1,TRBV10-2,NA,TGCGCCAGCTTCGACGTCGCGGCCGAAGCTTTCTTT,CASFDVAAEAFF